Presented here are 7 T cell receptor beta chains from one specimen sequenced in a study of cytomegalovirus exposure and HLA in healthy donors. Primers included in the PCR were 60 Vbeta and 13 Jbeta primers. The repertoire was sequenced with immunoSEQ multiplex PCR; TCRdb's copy has only in-frame clones and lacks some. Here the sample spans approximately 120,000 clones, roughly 71% being singletons. The specimen sequenced was PBMCs. These receptors originate from a woman aged 50 to 60 in good health and CMV-seropositive.

The chain links TRBV6-5 to TRBJ1-2; weak D call: TRBD1 (6 bases). The CDR3 runs 13 residues. Trimming shortened V by 2 bases and J by 2 bases, and 6 bases separated the two germline ends. Per the germline V gene, CDR1 is MNHEY and CDR2 is SVGAGI. CDR3 region: CASSYQGNYGYTF. The CDR3 nucleotides are TGTGCCAGCAGTTACCAGGGGAACTATGGCTACACCTTC.

This chain uses TRBV5-1 with TRBJ1-3; 7 positions agree with TRBD1. Unmatched junction bases numbered 7, after V lost 0 bases and J lost 4 bases. CDR1 and CDR2 (germline): SGHRS, YFSETQ. This CDR3 is built from 16 residues. CDR3 loop: CASSLGTGETGNTIYF. CDR3 nucleotide sequence: TGCGCCAGCAGCTTGGGAACAGGGGAAACAGGAAACACCATATATTTT.

The chain has TRBV18 and TRBJ2-3, with a tentative D call TRBD2 (5 bases). CDR1 and CDR2 from the germline V gene are KGHSH and LQKENI. This CDR3 has 14 residues. With 0 bases removed from V and 1 base from J, the gap between germline ends came to 5 bases. The CDR3 here is CASSPPSGTDTQYF. CDR3 coding DNA: TGTGCCAGCTCACCACCTAGCGGCACAGATACGCAGTATTTT.

The rearrangement uses TRBV7-6 and TRBJ2-1; a weak D match, TRBD1 (5 bases). Germline V lookup: CDR1 SGHVS, CDR2 FNYEAQ. CDR3 size: 16 residues. Trimming removed 6 bases at V and 4 bases at J, with 19 bases between. This chain's CDR3 is CASRQSQGPPYNEQFF. CDR3 coding DNA: TGTGCCAGCAGGCAATCGCAGGGCCCCCCTTACAATGAGCAGTTCTTC.

The chain recombines TRBV6-5 with TRBJ2-3, with 10 bases fitting TRBD2. CDR3 length: 13 residues. Looked up from germline, CDR1 is MNHEY and CDR2 is SVGAGI. Trimming removed 6 bases from V and 5 bases from J; junction bases left unmatched: 2. The CDR3 DNA sequence: TGTGCCAGCAGGAGCGGGGGGGTAGATACGCAGTATTTT. Residues: CASRSGGVDTQYF.

The chain has TRBV2 and TRBJ1-1; D is undetermined. From germline, CDR1 is SNHLY and CDR2 FYNNEI. The CDR3 has 11 residues. V was trimmed by 7 bases and J by 5 bases, leaving 8 bases between them. The CDR3 loop reads CASIAGTEAFF. Here the CDR3 DNA reads TGTGCCAGCATCGCGGGAACTGAAGCTTTCTTT.

V and J are TRBV5-1 and TRBJ2-5; possible D gene TRBD1, 6 bases. CDR3 length: 15 amino acids. V was trimmed by 3 bases and J by 5 bases, leaving 17 bases between them. Germline assignment: CDR1 SGHRS and CDR2 YFSETQ. This chain's CDR3 is CASSWTALASETQYF. The CDR3 DNA follows: TGCGCCAGCAGCTGGACAGCCTTAGCTTCGGAGACCCAGTACTTC.